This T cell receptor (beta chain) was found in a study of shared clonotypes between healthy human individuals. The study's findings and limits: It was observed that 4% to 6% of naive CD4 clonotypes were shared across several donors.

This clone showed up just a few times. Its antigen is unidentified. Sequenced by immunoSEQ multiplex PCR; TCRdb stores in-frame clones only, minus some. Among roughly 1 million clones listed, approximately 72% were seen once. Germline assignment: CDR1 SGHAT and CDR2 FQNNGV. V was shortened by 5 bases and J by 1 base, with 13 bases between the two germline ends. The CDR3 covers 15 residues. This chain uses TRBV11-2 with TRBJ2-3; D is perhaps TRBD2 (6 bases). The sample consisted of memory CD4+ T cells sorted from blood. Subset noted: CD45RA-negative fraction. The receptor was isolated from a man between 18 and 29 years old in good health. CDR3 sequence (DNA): TGTGCCAGCAGCCACGCTAGCGCTCGCACAGATACGCAGTATTTT. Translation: CASSHASARTDTQYF.